These T cell receptor beta chains were read from a single sample in a study of beta chain features in type 1 diabetes. The protocol was immunoSEQ multiplex PCR, while the TCRdb copy is restricted to in-frame clones and leaves out a portion. Here the sample spans nearly 250,000 clones, 12% to 15% being singletons. Source material: naive CD4+ T cells from blood. These receptors all stem from a woman between 40 and 55 years old in good health. Both conserved end residues are trimmed from each CDR3. A D gene is named only where the DNA matches it firmly.

D: TRBD1; J: TRBJ2-7; V: TRBV19; CDR3: ASSTIPGQGVYEQY
D: TRBD2; J: TRBJ2-5; V: TRBV10-3; CDR3: AISPGGAETQY
D: TRBD2; J: TRBJ2-1; V: TRBV6-5; CDR3: ASSYGGGALREQF
D: .; J: .; V: TRBV4-3; CDR3: ASSQVHQATYEQY
D: TRBD2; J: TRBJ2-1; V: TRBV9; CDR3: ASSVGPSHLAGGNNEQF
D: .; J: TRBJ2-3; V: TRBV15; CDR3: ATSRDRRADTQY
D: .; J: TRBJ1-5; V: TRBV11-2; CDR3: ASSLSYNQPQH
D: .; J: TRBJ2-3; V: TRBV5-1; CDR3: ASSSYQRDTGVMY
D: .; J: TRBJ1-4; V: TRBV28; CDR3: ASMEQGEKLF
D: .; J: TRBJ1-4; V: TRBV7-9; CDR3: ASRPVGEKLF
D: TRBD1; J: TRBJ1-5; V: TRBV6-6; CDR3: ASKDRASNQPQH
D: .; J: TRBJ2-2; V: TRBV11-3; CDR3: ASSLGDRLNTGELF
D: .; J: .; V: TRBV5-1; CDR3: ASSLPGVFEQY
D: .; J: TRBJ2-7; V: TRBV6-1; CDR3: ASSSHGGPRAEQY
D: .; J: TRBJ2-3; V: TRBV25-1; CDR3: ASATALGAMDTQY
D: TRBD2; J: TRBJ2-2; V: TRBV29-1; CDR3: SVVLGGRAGELF
D: .; J: TRBJ2-7; V: TRBV18; CDR3: ASSQGPSYEQY
D: .; J: TRBJ2-7; V: TRBV5-1; CDR3: ASSLAGSYEQY
D: TRBD1; J: TRBJ2-2; V: TRBV2; CDR3: ASSATGGLNTGELF
D: TRBD1; J: TRBJ1-2; V: TRBV10-3; CDR3: AIRGRGKDYGYT
D: .; J: TRBJ1-2; V: TRBV6-5; CDR3: ASSYSRGMVGTEGH
D: .; J: TRBJ1-4; V: TRBV11-2; CDR3: ASSLAGLEKLF
D: .; J: TRBJ2-4; V: TRBV11-2; CDR3: ASSFNSGASIGIQY
D: .; J: TRBJ2-3; V: TRBV25-1; CDR3: ASSAAGTDTQY
D: .; J: TRBJ1-5; V: TRBV7-9; CDR3: ASSSGQPQH
D: TRBD1; J: TRBJ2-7; V: TRBV29-1; CDR3: SVGQGESYEQY
D: TRBD1; J: TRBJ2-5; V: TRBV5-6; CDR3: ASYRGAETQY
D: .; J: TRBJ1-2; V: TRBV9; CDR3: ASSVVTGFGGYT
D: .; J: TRBJ1-2; V: TRBV6-1; CDR3: ASSDTANYGYT
D: TRBD1; J: TRBJ2-1; V: TRBV10-3; CDR3: AITTGDYNEQF
D: .; J: TRBJ1-6; V: TRBV9; CDR3: ASSAGGLDNSPLH
D: TRBD1; J: .; V: TRBV6-6; CDR3: ASRSLTGARNEQY
D: .; J: TRBJ1-1; V: TRBV11-2; CDR3: ASSSYTEAF
D: TRBD1; J: TRBJ1-1; V: TRBV5-4; CDR3: ASSPITRQGAMGAF
D: TRBD1; J: TRBJ1-1; V: TRBV14; CDR3: ASSRSDRGWDTEAF
D: .; J: TRBJ2-5; V: TRBV18; CDR3: ASSPLSQGASGETQY
D: .; J: TRBJ1-6; V: TRBV7-9; CDR3: ASSLSARLNSPLH
D: .; J: TRBJ2-3; V: TRBV11-2; CDR3: ASSLESGFYTDTQY
D: TRBD1; J: TRBJ2-7; V: TRBV9; CDR3: ASSVAGTGDYEQY
D: .; J: TRBJ1-3; V: TRBV9; CDR3: ASSTRRTGGNTIY
D: TRBD2; J: TRBJ2-5; V: TRBV5-1; CDR3: ASSTGLAGDQETQY
D: TRBD2; J: TRBJ2-2; V: TRBV9; CDR3: ASSPAGGLTGELF
D: TRBD2; J: TRBJ2-7; V: TRBV4-2; CDR3: ASSQDKAGTSGGSSYEQY
D: .; J: TRBJ2-1; V: TRBV7-9; CDR3: ASSQGRGQF
D: .; J: TRBJ2-7; V: TRBV18; CDR3: ASSPPGTRALYEQY
D: .; J: TRBJ1-5; V: TRBV6-1; CDR3: ASSVRGRNQPQH
D: TRBD1; J: TRBJ2-3; V: TRBV5-4; CDR3: ASSFGQGADTQY
D: .; J: TRBJ2-3; V: TRBV4-1; CDR3: ASSHSGLLEDTQY
D: .; J: TRBJ2-5; V: TRBV10-3; CDR3: AISERGGYGLTQY
D: .; J: TRBJ2-1; V: TRBV4-1; CDR3: ASSQGGALGAYNEQF
D: TRBD1; J: TRBJ1-5; V: TRBV6-1; CDR3: ASSPRQGAPHPQH
D: .; J: TRBJ2-2; V: TRBV29-1; CDR3: SVSSPLAGELF
D: .; J: TRBJ2-3; V: TRBV5-1; CDR3: ASSKLRGTDTQY
D: .; J: TRBJ1-6; V: TRBV4-3; CDR3: ASSHGVAPLH
D: .; J: TRBJ2-1; V: TRBV28; CDR3: ASSFRNEQF